Listed below are T cell receptor beta chains from one sample, sequenced in a study of shared clonotypes between healthy human individuals. Libraries were prepared by immunoSEQ multiplex PCR; TCRdb keeps only in-frame clonotypes and omits some of them. The sample shows hundreds of thousands of clones, about 74% of them seen only once. Input material: PBMCs. These receptors were taken from a middle-aged woman in good health. Some clones in this sample may be carry-over from other donors' samples. CDR3s include the opening cysteine and the closing phenylalanine or tryptophan. Each record gives: V gene, D gene, J gene, clone size, CDR3 DNA, CDR3 protein. D genes are given only for firm matches. The size entry is marked missing in some rows and otherwise reads once, few, many or a size class.

V gene: TRBV7-9; D gene: -; J gene: TRBJ1-2; clone size: -; CDR3 DNA: TGTGCCAGCAGCTTACAGGGAAACTATGGCTACACCTTC; CDR3 protein: CASSLQGNYGYTF
V gene: TRBV7-9; D gene: TRBD2; J gene: TRBJ2-1; clone size: -; CDR3 DNA: TGTGCCAGCAGCTTAATCGGGACTAGCACCTACAATGAGCAGTTCTTC; CDR3 protein: CASSLIGTSTYNEQFF
V gene: TRBV28; D gene: TRBD2; J gene: TRBJ2-7; clone size: -; CDR3 DNA: TGTGCCAGCAGTTCCCTAGCGGGAGTTTCAGCTCGGCGGTACTTC; CDR3 protein: CASSSLAGVSARRYF
V gene: TRBV25-1; D gene: TRBD1; J gene: TRBJ1-2; clone size: -; CDR3 DNA: TGTGCCAGCAGTGCAGGGGGGGGATCCTATGGCTACACCTTC; CDR3 protein: CASSAGGGSYGYTF
V gene: TRBV2; D gene: -; J gene: TRBJ2-7; clone size: -; CDR3 DNA: TGTGCCAGCAGCGAGGGGCTAGCCTACGAGCAGTACTTC; CDR3 protein: CASSEGLAYEQYF
V gene: TRBV30; D gene: -; J gene: TRBJ2-1; clone size: -; CDR3 DNA: TGTGCCTGGAGTGTTGGGATTCGGAATGAGCAGTTCTTC; CDR3 protein: CAWSVGIRNEQFF
V gene: TRBV15; D gene: -; J gene: TRBJ1-5; clone size: -; CDR3 DNA: TGTGCCACCAGCAGAGTAGGGTCGAGGCAGCCCCAGCATTTT; CDR3 protein: CATSRVGSRQPQHF
V gene: TRBV5-1; D gene: -; J gene: TRBJ2-3; clone size: few; CDR3 DNA: TGCGCCAGCAGCAGTAAGGACTCCGCAGATACGCAGTATTTT; CDR3 protein: CASSSKDSADTQYF
V gene: TRBV2; D gene: -; J gene: TRBJ2-7; clone size: -; CDR3 DNA: TGTGCCAGCAGTATGCAGGCAGGACCCTACGAGCAGTACTTC; CDR3 protein: CASSMQAGPYEQYF
V gene: TRBV6-4; D gene: -; J gene: TRBJ1-2; clone size: many; CDR3 DNA: TGTGCCAGCAGTGACTCCTCGACAGGCCCCTATGGCTACACCTTC; CDR3 protein: CASSDSSTGPYGYTF
V gene: TRBV5-1; D gene: -; J gene: TRBJ2-1; clone size: once; CDR3 DNA: TGCGCCAGCAGCGAAACCGGGACTCCCGGCAATGAGCAGTTCTTC; CDR3 protein: CASSETGTPGNEQFF
V gene: TRBV30; D gene: TRBD2; J gene: TRBJ2-7; clone size: -; CDR3 DNA: TGTGCCTGGAGTGTGGGACTAGCGGGACGGGTCGAGCAGTACTTC; CDR3 protein: CAWSVGLAGRVEQYF
V gene: TRBV5-6; D gene: -; J gene: TRBJ2-7; clone size: many; CDR3 DNA: TGTGCCAGCAGCTTGAGGAGCTACGAGCAGTACTTC; CDR3 protein: CASSLRSYEQYF
V gene: TRBV28; D gene: TRBD2; J gene: TRBJ2-7; clone size: -; CDR3 DNA: TGTGCCTCCTGGGGGGGGAACTCCTACGAGCAGTACTTC; CDR3 protein: CASWGGNSYEQYF
V gene: TRBV10-2; D gene: TRBD2; J gene: TRBJ2-5; clone size: few; CDR3 DNA: TGCGCCAGCAGTGATTGGGCTAGCGGGAGAAAGACCCAGTACTTC; CDR3 protein: CASSDWASGRKTQYF
V gene: TRBV19; D gene: -; J gene: TRBJ2-7; clone size: -; CDR3 DNA: TGTGCCAGTAGTGGCAGGAGGGACGAGCAGTACTTC; CDR3 protein: CASSGRRDEQYF
V gene: TRBV7-7; D gene: TRBD1; J gene: TRBJ2-5; clone size: once; CDR3 DNA: TGTGCCAGCAGCGAAGACAGGGGGCATGGAGAGACCCAGTACTTC; CDR3 protein: CASSEDRGHGETQYF
V gene: TRBV27; D gene: TRBD2; J gene: TRBJ2-7; clone size: -; CDR3 DNA: TGTGCCACACCCGGGGCTAGCGGGAGGTCCTACGAGCAGTACTTC; CDR3 protein: CATPGASGRSYEQYF
V gene: TRBV7-3; D gene: -; J gene: TRBJ1-1; clone size: -; CDR3 DNA: TGTGCCAGCAGCTTAGCCGCGGGCACTGAAGCTTTCTTT; CDR3 protein: CASSLAAGTEAFF
V gene: TRBV21-1; D gene: -; J gene: TRBJ2-1; clone size: -; CDR3 DNA: TGTGCCAGCAGCAAAGCGCCCACCTTGAGCTCCTACAATGAGCAGTTCTTC; CDR3 protein: CASSKAPTLSSYNEQFF
V gene: TRBV7-8; D gene: TRBD1; J gene: TRBJ2-3; clone size: -; CDR3 DNA: TGTGCCAGCATTCCTAGGACAGGGAGGAATACAGATACGCAGTATTTT; CDR3 protein: CASIPRTGRNTDTQYF
V gene: TRBV15; D gene: TRBD2; J gene: TRBJ2-7; clone size: many; CDR3 DNA: TGTGCCACCAGCTTCTGGACTAGCGGGAGCTACGAGCAGTACTTC; CDR3 protein: CATSFWTSGSYEQYF
V gene: TRBV5-4; D gene: -; J gene: TRBJ2-2; clone size: -; CDR3 DNA: TGTGCCAGCCACCTAAGGAACACCGGGGAGCTGTTTTTT; CDR3 protein: CASHLRNTGELFF
V gene: TRBV5-1; D gene: TRBD1; J gene: TRBJ2-2; clone size: -; CDR3 DNA: TGCGCCAGCAGCTTGGTCAGGGGGATGAACACCGGGGAGCTGTTTTTT; CDR3 protein: CASSLVRGMNTGELFF
V gene: TRBV27; D gene: TRBD2; J gene: TRBJ2-1; clone size: -; CDR3 DNA: TGTGCCAGCAGTTTGGGGAGACTAGCGGGACCGTATTACAATGAGCAGTTCTTC; CDR3 protein: CASSLGRLAGPYYNEQFF
V gene: TRBV7-2; D gene: TRBD2; J gene: TRBJ2-3; clone size: -; CDR3 DNA: TGTGCCAGCAGCTTACAGGCGGGGGTCACAGATACGCAGTATTTT; CDR3 protein: CASSLQAGVTDTQYF
V gene: TRBV4-2; D gene: -; J gene: TRBJ2-5; clone size: -; CDR3 DNA: TGTGCCAGCAGCCCTGGGGCCGAGCGACTAGAGACCCAGTACTTC; CDR3 protein: CASSPGAERLETQYF
V gene: TRBV20-1; D gene: -; J gene: TRBJ2-1; clone size: -; CDR3 DNA: TGCAGTGCTAGAAGACAGAATGAGCAGTTCTTC; CDR3 protein: CSARRQNEQFF
V gene: TRBV18; D gene: -; J gene: TRBJ2-7; clone size: -; CDR3 DNA: TGTGCCAGCTCACCAGGGGAGCACGAGCAGTACTTC; CDR3 protein: CASSPGEHEQYF
V gene: TRBV5-1; D gene: -; J gene: TRBJ2-3; clone size: -; CDR3 DNA: TGCGCCAGCAGCTTGGGGTCCGGAGCCACAGATACGCAGTATTTT; CDR3 protein: CASSLGSGATDTQYF
V gene: TRBV11-2; D gene: TRBD1; J gene: TRBJ2-7; clone size: many; CDR3 DNA: TGTGCCAGCAGGATACAGGGGGGATTGGACGAGCAGTACTTC; CDR3 protein: CASRIQGGLDEQYF
V gene: TRBV7-3; D gene: TRBD2; J gene: TRBJ2-1; clone size: -; CDR3 DNA: TGTGCCAGCAGCTTAGGGCTAGCGGGGGGCGATGAGCAGTTCTTC; CDR3 protein: CASSLGLAGGDEQFF
V gene: TRBV7-9; D gene: -; J gene: TRBJ1-6; clone size: -; CDR3 DNA: TGTGCCAGCAGCCCGGCCCGGGGGAATTCACCCCTCCACTTT; CDR3 protein: CASSPARGNSPLHF
V gene: TRBV29-1; D gene: -; J gene: TRBJ2-5; clone size: -; CDR3 DNA: TGCAGCGCCCAGACGCGGGCAGGGAGGAGTCAAGAGACCCAGTACTTC; CDR3 protein: CSAQTRAGRSQETQYF
V gene: TRBV6-5; D gene: TRBD1; J gene: TRBJ1-4; clone size: -; CDR3 DNA: TGTGCCAGCAGTACACGGACAGGGGGAAAGGAAAAACTGTTTTTT; CDR3 protein: CASSTRTGGKEKLFF
V gene: TRBV7-6; D gene: TRBD2; J gene: TRBJ2-1; clone size: -; CDR3 DNA: TGTGCCAGCAGCTTCAGGACGGGAGGGGGGAACAATGAGCAGTTCTTC; CDR3 protein: CASSFRTGGGNNEQFF
V gene: TRBV27; D gene: TRBD1; J gene: TRBJ2-7; clone size: once; CDR3 DNA: TGTGCCAGCAGTCCGGAGGGGACAGGGGACGAGCAGTACTTC; CDR3 protein: CASSPEGTGDEQYF
V gene: TRBV2; D gene: -; J gene: TRBJ2-7; clone size: -; CDR3 DNA: TGTGCCAGCAGTGCAGGAGGGGGCCTTACCTACGAGCAGTACTTC; CDR3 protein: CASSAGGGLTYEQYF
V gene: TRBV2; D gene: -; J gene: TRBJ1-1; clone size: -; CDR3 DNA: TGTGCCAGCAGACTGGGGGGGAACACTGAAGCTTTCTTT; CDR3 protein: CASRLGGNTEAFF
V gene: TRBV6-5; D gene: -; J gene: TRBJ2-3; clone size: -; CDR3 DNA: TGTGCCAGCAAAAAGAGCAGAAGCACAGATACGCAGTATTTT; CDR3 protein: CASKKSRSTDTQYF
V gene: TRBV14; D gene: TRBD2; J gene: TRBJ2-7; clone size: -; CDR3 DNA: TGTGCCAGCAGCCAACTAGCGGGAGCGGCCTACGAGCAGTACTTC; CDR3 protein: CASSQLAGAAYEQYF
V gene: TRBV10-3; D gene: TRBD1; J gene: TRBJ2-7; clone size: -; CDR3 DNA: TGTGCCATCAGTGGGGCCCCTGACAGGGTAGGCGAGCAGTACTTC; CDR3 protein: CAISGAPDRVGEQYF
V gene: TRBV6-6; D gene: -; J gene: TRBJ1-2; clone size: -; CDR3 DNA: TGTGCCAGCACCCTGTGGCAGGACCGTGGCTACACCTTC; CDR3 protein: CASTLWQDRGYTF
V gene: TRBV30; D gene: -; J gene: TRBJ2-7; clone size: -; CDR3 DNA: TGTGCCTGGAGTGTTGTTGGGGGCACCTACGAGCAGTACTTC; CDR3 protein: CAWSVVGGTYEQYF
V gene: TRBV5-4; D gene: TRBD2; J gene: TRBJ2-7; clone size: -; CDR3 DNA: TGTGCCAGCAGCTCCGGGACTAGCGGGTCCCTCTACGAGCAGTACTTC; CDR3 protein: CASSSGTSGSLYEQYF
V gene: TRBV2; D gene: TRBD1; J gene: TRBJ2-3; clone size: once; CDR3 DNA: TGTGCCAGCAGCCGGGACAGGGTGTCGGATACGCAGTATTTT; CDR3 protein: CASSRDRVSDTQYF
V gene: TRBV7-9; D gene: -; J gene: TRBJ1-5; clone size: -; CDR3 DNA: TGTGCCAGCAGCTTATTTGGTGGCAATCAGCCCCAGCATTTT; CDR3 protein: CASSLFGGNQPQHF
V gene: TRBV5-1; D gene: -; J gene: TRBJ1-2; clone size: -; CDR3 DNA: TGCGCCAGCAGCTTGGGTGGATACTATGGCTACACCTTC; CDR3 protein: CASSLGGYYGYTF
V gene: TRBV4-3; D gene: TRBD2; J gene: TRBJ2-7; clone size: -; CDR3 DNA: TGCGCCAGCAGCCAAGATCGGGGGGGGCAAGGTTACGAGCAGTACTTC; CDR3 protein: CASSQDRGGQGYEQYF
V gene: TRBV12-5; D gene: -; J gene: TRBJ2-3; clone size: -; CDR3 DNA: TGTGCTAGTGGAACAGGCAGGGCTACGCAGTATTTT; CDR3 protein: CASGTGRATQYF
V gene: TRBV7-6; D gene: -; J gene: TRBJ1-2; clone size: -; CDR3 DNA: TGTGCCAGCAGCATCCTGGCGTTTGAGGGGGAGATTAACTATGGCTACACCTTC; CDR3 protein: CASSILAFEGEINYGYTF
V gene: TRBV7-9; D gene: -; J gene: TRBJ1-5; clone size: -; CDR3 DNA: TGTGCCAGCAGCTTTGAGGGAAAGCAGCCCCAGCATTTT; CDR3 protein: CASSFEGKQPQHF
V gene: TRBV6-5; D gene: TRBD2; J gene: TRBJ2-7; clone size: -; CDR3 DNA: TGTGCCAGCAGTTACTCGATCGGGAGGGCCCCCTACGAGCAGTACTTC; CDR3 protein: CASSYSIGRAPYEQYF
V gene: TRBV5-1; D gene: TRBD1; J gene: TRBJ2-7; clone size: -; CDR3 DNA: TGCGCCAGCAGCAGTACCGGGACAGGGGAGAAACAGTACTTC; CDR3 protein: CASSSTGTGEKQYF
V gene: TRBV6-5; D gene: -; J gene: TRBJ2-7; clone size: few; CDR3 DNA: TGTGCCAGCAGTTACAGCGGAACCTACGAGCAGTACTTC; CDR3 protein: CASSYSGTYEQYF
V gene: TRBV5-4; D gene: TRBD1; J gene: TRBJ2-5; clone size: -; CDR3 DNA: TGTGCCAGCAGAAAAGGACAGGAAGAGACCCAGTACTTC; CDR3 protein: CASRKGQEETQYF
V gene: TRBV4-2; D gene: -; J gene: TRBJ1-5; clone size: -; CDR3 DNA: TGTGCCAGCAGCCAAGATTGGCGTCAGCCCCAGCATTTT; CDR3 protein: CASSQDWRQPQHF
V gene: TRBV7-2; D gene: -; J gene: TRBJ2-1; clone size: -; CDR3 DNA: TGTGCCAGCAGCTTATACGGTGGTGAGCAGTTCTTC; CDR3 protein: CASSLYGGEQFF